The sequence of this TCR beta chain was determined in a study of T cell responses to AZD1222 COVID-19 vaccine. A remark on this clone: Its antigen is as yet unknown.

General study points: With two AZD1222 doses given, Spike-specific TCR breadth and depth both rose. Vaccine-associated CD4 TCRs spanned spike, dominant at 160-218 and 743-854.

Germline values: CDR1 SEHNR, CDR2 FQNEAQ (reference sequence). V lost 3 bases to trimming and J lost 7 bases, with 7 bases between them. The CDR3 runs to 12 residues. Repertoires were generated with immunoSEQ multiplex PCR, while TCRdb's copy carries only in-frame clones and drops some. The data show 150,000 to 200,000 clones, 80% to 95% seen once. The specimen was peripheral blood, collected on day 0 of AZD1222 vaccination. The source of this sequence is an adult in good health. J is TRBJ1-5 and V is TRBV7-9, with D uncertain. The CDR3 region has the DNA TGTGCCAGCAGCTTGGGAGAACAGCCCCAGCATTTT. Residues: CASSLGEQPQHF. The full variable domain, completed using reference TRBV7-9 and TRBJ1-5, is DTGVSQNPRHKITKRGQNVTFRCDPISEHNRLYWYRQTLGQGPEFLTYFQNEAQLEKSRLLSDRFSAERPKGSFSTLEIQRTEQGDSAMYLCASSLGEQPQHFGDGTRLSIL.